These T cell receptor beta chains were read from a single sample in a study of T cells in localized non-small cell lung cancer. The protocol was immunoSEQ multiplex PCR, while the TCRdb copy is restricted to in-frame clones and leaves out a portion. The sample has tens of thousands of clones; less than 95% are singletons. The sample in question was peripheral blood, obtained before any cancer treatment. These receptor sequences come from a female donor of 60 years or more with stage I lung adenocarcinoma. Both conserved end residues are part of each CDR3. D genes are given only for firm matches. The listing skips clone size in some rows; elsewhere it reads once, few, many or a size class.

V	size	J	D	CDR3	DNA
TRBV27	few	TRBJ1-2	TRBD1	CASSPTFGQGHGYTF	TGTGCCAGCAGTCCCACATTTGGACAGGGCCATGGCTACACCTTC
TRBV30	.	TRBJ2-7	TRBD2	CAWSKASGSYEQYF	TGTGCCTGGAGTAAGGCTAGCGGCTCCTACGAGCAGTACTTC
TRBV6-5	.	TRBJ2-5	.	CASSYSTLGAETQYF	TGTGCCAGCAGTTACTCGACGCTGGGTGCAGAGACCCAGTACTTC
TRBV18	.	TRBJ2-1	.	CASSPAPEQFF	TGTGCCAGCTCACCAGCCCCTGAGCAGTTCTTC
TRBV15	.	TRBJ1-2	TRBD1	CATSSPGTVLGYTF	TGTGCCACCAGCAGCCCCGGGACAGTGCTCGGCTACACCTTC
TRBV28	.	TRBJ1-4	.	CASSQGGSTNEKLFF	TGTGCCAGCAGCCAGGGAGGGTCAACTAATGAAAAACTGTTTTTT
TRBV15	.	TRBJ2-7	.	CATSRVRGGPHYEQYF	TGTGCCACCAGCAGAGTGAGAGGCGGGCCCCACTACGAGCAGTACTTC
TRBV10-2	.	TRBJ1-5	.	CASSELSEQPQHF	TGCGCCAGCAGTGAGTTGTCGGAACAGCCCCAGCATTTT
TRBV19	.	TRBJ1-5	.	CASITGGQGLSQPQHF	TGTGCCAGTATCACCGGTGGGCAGGGGCTCTCTCAGCCCCAGCATTTT
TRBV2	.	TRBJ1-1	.	CASSVGHRNTEAFF	TGTGCCAGCAGTGTGGGTCACAGGAACACTGAAGCTTTCTTT
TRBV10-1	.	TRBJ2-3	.	CASSDGRVGDTQYF	TGCGCCAGCAGCGATGGCAGGGTTGGTGATACGCAGTATTTT
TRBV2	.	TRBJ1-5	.	CASSGGAGYGQPQHF	TGTGCCAGCAGTGGGGGCGCCGGGTACGGGCAGCCCCAGCATTTT
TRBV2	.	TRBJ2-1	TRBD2	CASRGRGFYNEQFF	TGTGCCAGCAGGGGGAGGGGATTCTACAATGAGCAGTTCTTC
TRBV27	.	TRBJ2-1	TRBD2	CASNPWTSAYNEQFF	TGTGCCAGCAACCCTTGGACTAGCGCGTACAATGAGCAGTTCTTC
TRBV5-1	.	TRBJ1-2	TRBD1	CASSLDPRQGGYGYTF	TGCGCCAGCAGCTTGGACCCCCGACAGGGCGGCTATGGCTACACCTTC
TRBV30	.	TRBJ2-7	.	CAWSVSGNYEQYF	TGTGCCTGGAGTGTAAGCGGAAACTACGAGCAGTACTTC
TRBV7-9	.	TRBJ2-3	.	CASSSRRDTQYF	TGTGCCAGCAGCTCTAGGCGGGATACGCAGTATTTT
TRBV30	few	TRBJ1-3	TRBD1	CAWSSGTGSGNTIYF	TGTGCCTGGAGTTCCGGGACAGGGTCCGGAAACACCATATATTTT
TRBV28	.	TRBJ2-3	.	CASSPAGSLDTQYF	TGTGCCAGCAGTCCCGCGGGGTCCTTGGATACGCAGTATTTT
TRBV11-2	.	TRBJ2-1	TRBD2	CASSRTSGINEQFF	TGTGCCAGCAGCCGGACTAGCGGAATCAATGAGCAGTTCTTC
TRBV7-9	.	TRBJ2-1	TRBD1	CASMTGAVSYNEQFF	TGTGCCAGCATGACAGGGGCTGTTTCCTACAATGAGCAGTTCTTC
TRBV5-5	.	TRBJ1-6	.	CASSLGGGRNSPLHF	TGTGCCAGCAGCTTGGGAGGGGGTAGGAATTCACCCCTCCACTTT
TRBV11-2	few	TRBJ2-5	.	CASSLEQETQYF	TGTGCCAGCAGCTTAGAGCAAGAGACCCAGTACTTC
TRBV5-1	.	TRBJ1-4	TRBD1	CASSRGQAGTGTNEKLFF	TGCGCCAGCAGCCGTGGACAGGCGGGAACTGGAACTAATGAAAAACTGTTTTTT
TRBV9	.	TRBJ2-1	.	CASSVSLDEQFF	TGTGCCAGCAGCGTCTCTCTAGATGAGCAGTTCTTC
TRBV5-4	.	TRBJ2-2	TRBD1	CASSSRDRDTGELFF	TGTGCCAGCAGCTCCCGGGACAGGGACACCGGGGAGCTGTTTTTT
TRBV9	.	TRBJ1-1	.	CASSVDISRQNTEAFF	TGTGCCAGCAGCGTAGATATATCGCGGCAGAACACTGAAGCTTTCTTT
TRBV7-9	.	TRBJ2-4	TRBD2	CASSRGLAGGELNIQYF	TGTGCCAGCAGTAGGGGACTAGCGGGAGGAGAGTTGAACATTCAGTACTTC
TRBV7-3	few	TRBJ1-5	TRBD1	CASSLTGGGQPQHF	TGTGCCAGCAGCTTGACAGGGGGAGGTCAGCCCCAGCATTTT
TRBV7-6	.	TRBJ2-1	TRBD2	CASSLFSGSENEQFF	TGTGCCAGCAGCTTGTTTAGCGGGAGTGAAAATGAGCAGTTCTTC
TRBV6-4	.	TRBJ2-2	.	CASSTGFGELFF	TGTGCCAGCAGCACAGGGTTCGGGGAGCTGTTTTTT
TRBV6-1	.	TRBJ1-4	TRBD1	CASSREGGAEKLFF	TGTGCCAGCAGTCGAGAAGGGGGCGCGGAAAAACTGTTTTTT
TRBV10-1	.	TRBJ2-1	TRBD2	CASSGSPRTSGSSLYNEQFF	TGCGCCAGCAGCGGGTCGCCAAGGACTAGCGGGAGTTCATTGTACAATGAGCAGTTCTTC
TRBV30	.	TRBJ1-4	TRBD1	CAWSVGQGIGKLFF	TGTGCCTGGAGTGTAGGACAGGGGATTGGGAAACTGTTTTTT
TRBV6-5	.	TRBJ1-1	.	CASILPAGLAFF	TGTGCCAGCATCCTACCGGCGGGGTTGGCTTTCTTT
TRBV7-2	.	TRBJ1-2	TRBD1	CASSTRQGHGYTF	TGTGCCAGCAGCACCCGACAGGGGCATGGCTACACCTTC
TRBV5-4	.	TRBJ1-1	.	CASSLGAVNTEAFF	TGTGCCAGCAGCTTGGGGGCCGTGAACACTGAAGCTTTCTTT
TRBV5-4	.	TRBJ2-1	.	CASSSGGGGSYNEQFF	TGTGCCAGCAGCTCGGGCGGAGGGGGATCCTACAATGAGCAGTTCTTC
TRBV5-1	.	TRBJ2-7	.	CASSLATRVFSYEQYF	TGCGCCAGCAGCCTAGCCACTCGGGTCTTCTCCTACGAGCAGTACTTC
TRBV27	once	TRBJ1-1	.	CASRQGGVTNTEAFF	TGTGCCAGCAGACAGGGTGGGGTGACGAACACTGAAGCTTTCTTT
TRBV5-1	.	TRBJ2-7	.	CASSLVPGSSYEQYF	TGCGCCAGCAGCTTGGTTCCGGGTAGCTCCTACGAGCAGTACTTC
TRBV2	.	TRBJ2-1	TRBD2	CASSGAYTSGGLRSYNEQFF	TGTGCCAGCAGTGGGGCCTATACTAGCGGGGGACTTAGGTCCTACAATGAGCAGTTCTTC
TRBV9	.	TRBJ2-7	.	CASSVGSRFYEQYF	TGTGCCAGCAGCGTAGGAAGTAGATTCTACGAGCAGTACTTC
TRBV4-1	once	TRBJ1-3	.	CASSQGAGGNTIYF	TGCGCCAGCAGCCAGGGGGCGGGAGGAAACACCATATATTTT
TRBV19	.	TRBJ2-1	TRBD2	CASSLGTSGGNEQFF	TGTGCCAGTAGTTTGGGGACTAGCGGGGGGAATGAGCAGTTCTTC
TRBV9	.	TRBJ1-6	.	CASRRGDNSPLHF	TGTGCCAGCCGACGGGGCGATAATTCACCCCTCCACTTT
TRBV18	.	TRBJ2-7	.	CASSTPGRSYEQYF	TGTGCCAGCTCAACCCCGGGACGGAGCTACGAGCAGTACTTC
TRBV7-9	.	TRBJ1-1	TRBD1	CASSLVQGEGTEAFF	TGTGCCAGCAGCTTAGTACAGGGGGAGGGCACTGAAGCTTTCTTT
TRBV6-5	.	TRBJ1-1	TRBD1	CASSSQGANTEAFF	TGTGCCAGCAGTTCTCAGGGGGCGAACACTGAAGCTTTCTTT
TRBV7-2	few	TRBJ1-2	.	CASSVTPRAGYTF	TGTGCCAGCAGCGTGACACCTAGAGCGGGCTACACCTTC
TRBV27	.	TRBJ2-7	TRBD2	CASSSSGGLYEQYF	TGTGCCAGCAGCTCGAGCGGGGGACTCTACGAGCAGTACTTC
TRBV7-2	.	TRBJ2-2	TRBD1	CASSLLGQVQTGELFF	TGTGCCAGCAGCCTCCTAGGACAGGTCCAAACCGGGGAGCTGTTTTTT
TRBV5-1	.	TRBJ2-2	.	CASSSRGNTGELFF	TGCGCCAGCAGCTCCCGGGGGAACACCGGGGAGCTGTTTTTT
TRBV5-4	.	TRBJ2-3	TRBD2	CASSLRLSGGYDTQYF	TGTGCCAGCAGCCTTCGACTTAGCGGGGGGTACGATACGCAGTATTTT
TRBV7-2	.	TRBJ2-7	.	CASSFATGHLYEQYF	TGTGCCAGCAGCTTTGCGACAGGACACTTGTACGAGCAGTACTTC